What follows is one T cell receptor beta chain and its context. There is no known antigen for this receptor. No quality values exist for individual bases; no much larger clone is one base distant. From the cysteine up to the phenylalanine, the CDR3 has a length of 11 residues. Only the CDR3 part of the read is kept: 33 bases, read in frame from the first base. Sequences MDHEN (CDR1) and SYDVKM (CDR2) are obtained from the germline V gene. Germline trimming amounts to 8 bases on V and 2 bases on J, with 0 as the count of junction bases outside the gene matches. CD4+ T cells from unexposed donors were collected before the COVID-19 pandemic (2011-2018). To separate naive from memory CD4+ T cells, cryopreserved PBMCs first underwent CD4 enrichment and then EasySep naive CD4+ T cell enrichment. Leukapheresis product for the unexposed donors was purchased commercially. Ficoll-Paque PLUS gradient centrifugation was used to isolate PBMCs from either whole blood or leukapheresis product. PBMCs were either used fresh in the expansion assay or cryopreserved at -140 degrees C. The QIAamp Micro DNA Kit was used to extract genomic DNA from the CD4+ T cells.

The data belong to a study of CD4 T cells in relation to SARS-CoV-2 and coronaviruses (TCRdb year 2021). In terms of the full investigation: HLA restriction was mapped for shared crossreactive spike epitopes using patient-derived lymphoblastoid cell lines. Expansion assays from other donors in the study were sequenced with a different, Illumina-based TCR-beta assay. At the level of individual TCR clonotypes, the study evaluated whether memory CD4+ T cells crossreact between the spike proteins of SARS-CoV-2 and those of common cold coronaviruses. The Adaptive Biotechnologies TCR-sequencing kit was used to sequence samples from a few pre-COVID donors and the naive versus memory experiments, whereas other data were Illumina-based. What the research found in general, with its limitations: Naive versus memory sequencing indicated that memory recall responses, rather than primary responses primed during culture, are detected by the assay. Memory CD4+ clonotypes crossrecognizing SARS-CoV-2 and at least one common cold coronavirus spike were found in roughly 65% of donors. The study was constrained by small numbers of patients and of tested TCRs. Crossreactivity analysis was centred on spike protein, so crossreactivity against other viral proteins was not assessed. Compared with monoreactive clones, crossreactive clones had significantly weaker SARS-CoV-2-driven expansion, a result consistent with antigenic imprinting. Pre-pandemic and post-infection samples were not both contributed by any donor, so tracing of the source of pre-existing responses was limited.

Uncultured naive and memory CD4+ T cell DNA received deep-resolution immunoSEQ TCR-beta sequencing. Turning to the authors' computational methods: During preprocessing, nonproductive sequences were discarded, as were any CDR3s that did not begin with C, did not end with F or W, or were shorter than 7 amino acids. Cultured and uncultured naive and memory CD4+ repertoires were searched for CDR3s previously identified as spike- and CEF-reactive. CDR3 homology was measured as pairwise Levenshtein distance, computed with the stringdist R package after trimming three terminal residues from each end. TCRdb carries this immuneACCESS record with in-frame sequences only. Its versions omit some clonotypes, under half of them owing to an unresolved V gene in the studies checked, with the rest unexplained. V and J calls and clone size follow that table, whereas D and trimming were derived from the DNA. For this sample there are 60,000 or so clones; approximately 94% appear just once. 0.12% to 0.15% of the sample goes to the ten largest clones.

The material sequenced was naive CD4+ T cells from PBMCs. The intended sense of this specimen's cell subset or site label: naive CD4+ T cells isolated by negative enrichment. The sequence is built from TRBV28 and TRBJ2-7, with TRBD2 identical over 7 junction bases. The clonotype comes from a human donor in good health. The bases are TGTGCCAGCGGACTAGCCTACGAGCAGTACTTC. This codes for CASGLAYEQYF.